This record covers a single T cell receptor beta chain. This sample is part of a study of CD8 T cells in Susac syndrome. After extraction with the RNeasy kit, roughly 0.5 to 1 ug of the RNA was reverse transcribed using random hexamers. Amplification of TCR beta CDR3 by immunoSEQ multiplex PCR spanned 54 Vbeta and 13 Jbeta. Each CDR3 protein gets one entry after TCRdb re-called the immunoSEQ multiplex PCR reads with MiXCR. Of 180,000 or so distinct CDR3 sequences in the sample, around 94% were seen once. The study sequenced TCR beta in blood CD8+ and CD4+ T cells. Healthy donors acted as controls, with matching for age and sex. Negative isolation was used for CD8+ and CD4+ T cells and FACS enrichment for TEMRA cells. CDR1 is DFQATT, CDR2 SNEGSKA, per germline (reference sequence). V shed 3 bases and J shed 8 bases, with 13 bases lying between them. The CDR3 is 12 amino acids.

Sample: CD4+ T cells from PBMCs. This clonotype was sampled from a human donor in good health. V gene TRBV20-1 combines with J gene TRBJ1-2; D is uncertain. The CDR3 here is CSASLNGVGYTF. Here the CDR3 DNA reads TGCAGTGCTAGTTTAAACGGTGTAGGCTACACCTTC.